Sequencing of this TCR beta chain was carried out in a study of radiation and T cells in renal cell carcinoma. Study overall: Nephrectomy followed 15 Gy stereotactic body radiation by 4 weeks.

The time point is: blood 2 weeks post-SBRT. Documented treatment: 15 Gy SBRT to primary tumor, nephrectomy 4 weeks later. Radiation-treated patients gave blood at baseline, week 2 and week 4. V was shortened by 7 bases and J by 0 bases, with 16 bases between the two germline ends. The germline gives CDR1 MNHNS, CDR2 SASEGT. The CDR3 contains 15 residues. For this clone: The target antigen is unknown.

Assay: immunoSEQ multiplex PCR; the TCRdb copy retains only in-frame clones and omits some. Counted here are 100,000 to 150,000 clones, 88% occurring once; the ten biggest clones make up 5% to 6.5%. Study-level findings and limits: Pretreatment tumor biopsies were lacking, so baseline clonotypes are unknown. Top tumor clonotypes rose in blood 2 weeks post-radiation, then contracted.

The chain uses TRBV6-1 and TRBJ2-7; a weak D match, TRBD1 (6 bases). Sample: blood, taken from a patient whose treatment included radiotherapy and nephrectomy. This receptor was taken from a woman aged 70-85 years with renal cell carcinoma. CDR3 amino acids: CASTPFRGSSYEQYF. The DNA of the CDR3 is TGTGCCAGCACGCCTTTTAGGGGGAGCTCCTACGAGCAGTACTTC.